This T cell receptor (beta chain) was documented in a study of cytomegalovirus exposure and HLA in healthy donors. On the study more broadly: Most donors, less than 85% of roughly 400 genotyped, fell in the Caucasian-associated ancestry cluster. Study-wide results and caveats: Apparent HLA restriction characterized most CMV-associated TCR beta chains in a later analysis.

As concerns this clone: The antigen is unknown.

13 Jbeta primers and 60 Vbeta primers were used for the PCR. Data came from immunoSEQ multiplex PCR; TCRdb stores just in-frame clones and leaves some out. The sample holds around 90,000 clones, approximately 79% seen once. The CDR3 has 16 residues. Germline-derived CDR1 and CDR2 are MNHNS and SASEGT. V lost 2 bases to trimming and J lost 6 bases; unmatched junction nucleotides: 9. V and J are TRBV6-1 and TRBJ2-3; 9 nucleotides match TRBD2. Sequenced input: PBMCs. The TCR was taken from a man under 40 in good health and CMV-seronegative. CDR3 sequence reads: CASSEPRAGGADTQYF. CDR3 in DNA: TGTGCCAGCAGTGAACCTAGGGCGGGGGGGGCCGATACGCAGTATTTT.